This entry lists 23 T cell receptor beta chains sequenced from one sample in a study of human CD8 memory T cell subsets. Investigators built TCR beta libraries using UMI-labeled 5' RACE. One entry per CDR3 protein, without DNA, is what TCRdb gives after re-calling the 5' RACE reads. The sample table sets out 8,500 to 10,000 distinct CDR3 sequences. The specimen was CD8+ T cells from PBMCs. The receptors originated from a human donor in good health.

The chain uses TRBV20-1 and TRBJ2-1; TCRdb proposes TRBD2, but this gene call is untestable without DNA. The CDR3 is 13 amino acids. Germline lookup yields CDR1 DFQATT and CDR2 SNEGSKA (reference sequence). CDR3 in amino acids: CSAGGLAGDEQFF.

The gene calls are TRBV9 and TRBJ2-7. In germline, CDR1 is SGDLS, CDR2 YYNGEE. The CDR3 runs to 12 residues. CDR3 region: CASSVVAYEQYF. The full variable domain, in which reference TRBV9 and TRBJ2-7 provide the parts outside the CDR3, is DSGVTQTPKHLITATGQRVTLRCSPRSGDLSVYWYQQSLDQGLQFLIQYYNGEERAKGNILERFSAQQFPDLHSELNLSSLELGDSALYFCASSVVAYEQYFGPGTRLTVT.

The chain uses TRBV30 and TRBJ2-7; checking the TCRdb D call of TRBD1 is not possible without DNA. The CDR3 is 14 amino acids. Germline loops: CDR1 GTSNPN, CDR2 SVGIG (reference sequence). CDR3 in amino acids: CAWSSRGKADEQYF. Supplemented by reference TRBV30 and TRBJ2-7, the full variable domain reads SQTIHQWPATLVQPVGSPLSLECTVEGTSNPNLYWYRQAAGRGLQLLFYSVGIGQISSEVPQNLSASRPQDRQFILSSKKLLLSDSGFYLCAWSSRGKADEQYFGPGTRLTVT.

The chain joins TRBV7-2 to TRBJ2-1. There are 19 residues in the CDR3. Germline assignment: CDR1 SGHTA and CDR2 FQGNSA. CDR3 in amino acids: CASSLASDFLGSSYNEQFF.

The chain recombines TRBV20-1 with TRBJ2-3; TCRdb returns TRBD2, unconfirmable since there is no DNA. The V gene's germline CDR1 is DFQATT and CDR2 SNEGSKA (reference sequence). This CDR3 has 15 residues. The CDR3 spells CSAILAESSTDTQYF.

The CDR3 is CASSNPSGGAVGSYNEQFF. The J gene is TRBJ2-1, the V gene TRBV7-6; with no DNA, the TCRdb D assignment of TRBD2 cannot be verified. Looked up from germline, CDR1 is SGHVS and CDR2 is FNYEAQ. The CDR3 extends over 19 amino acids.

This rearrangement joins TRBV5-1 to TRBJ2-3. CDR1 is SGHRS, CDR2 YFSETQ, per germline. This CDR3 spans 16 amino acids. This CDR3 reads CASSSFKEAGTDTQYF.

The rearrangement uses TRBV7-2 and TRBJ2-3. This CDR3 is 15 amino acids long. Per germline, CDR1 SGHTA and CDR2 FQGNSA. Here the CDR3 reads CASGDSGASTDTQYF.

This chain uses TRBV28 with TRBJ1-5; TCRdb's D gene call, TRBD1, goes unchecked for lack of DNA. Germline V CDR1 and CDR2: MDHEN, SYDVKM. This CDR3 has 12 residues. The CDR3 region is CASSFQGRPQHF.

The genes are TRBV2 and TRBJ1-5; the TCRdb D gene call, TRBD1, has no DNA to confirm it. Per germline, CDR1 SNHLY and CDR2 FYNNEI. This CDR3 is built from 15 residues. CDR3: CASSVLGTGIQPQHF.

V gene TRBV20-1 combines with J gene TRBJ2-7; with no DNA, the TCRdb D assignment of TRBD2 cannot be verified. This CDR3 has 14 residues. CDR1 DFQATT and CDR2 SNEGSKA come from the germline V gene (reference sequence). CDR3 sequence reads: CSASKSRDPLEQYF.

The rearrangement links TRBV7-6 to TRBJ2-7. The CDR3 loop spans 15 amino acids. The germline CDR1 and CDR2 sequences are SGHVS and FNYEAQ. CDR3 protein: CASSPSGPSSYEQYF.

This chain connects TRBV20-1 to TRBJ1-1; with no DNA, the TCRdb D assignment of TRBD1 cannot be verified. CDR1 is DFQATT and CDR2 is SNEGSKA in the germline V gene (reference sequence). This CDR3 comprises 17 residues. The CDR3 reads CSASPPTLLQGAIEAFF.

By frequency, this clonotype registers medium-sized. The rearrangement joins TRBV7-3 to TRBJ2-1; TCRdb picks TRBD2, but there is no DNA to check that call. This CDR3 contains 15 residues. The germline V gene has CDR1 SGHTA and CDR2 FQGTGA. The CDR3 is CASSLMGTSYNEQFF.

The CDR3 loop reads CASSRLADSYEQYF. The chain uses TRBV5-1 and TRBJ2-7; TCRdb selects TRBD2, and the lack of DNA leaves this call unchecked. The CDR3 spans 14 residues. Germline CDR1 and CDR2: SGHRS and YFSETQ.

The chain recombines TRBV6-4 with TRBJ2-3; TCRdb gives TRBD2 as the D gene, but with no DNA this cannot be confirmed. The CDR3 extends over 14 amino acids. CDR1 MRHNA and CDR2 SNTAGT come from the germline V gene. The CDR3 here is CASSPGLSTDTQYF.

In terms of frequency, this clonotype is medium-sized. The chain has TRBV9 and TRBJ2-7; without DNA, the TCRdb call of TRBD1 cannot be checked. The CDR3 is made up of 15 amino acids. The V gene's germline CDR1 is SGDLS and CDR2 YYNGEE. The CDR3 is CASSLRAGEGPEQYF. The full variable domain, with the rest looked up from reference TRBV9 and TRBJ2-7, is DSGVTQTPKHLITATGQRVTLRCSPRSGDLSVYWYQQSLDQGLQFLIQYYNGEERAKGNILERFSAQQFPDLHSELNLSSLELGDSALYFCASSLRAGEGPEQYFGPGTRLTVT.

Its frequency marks this clonotype as medium-sized. This chain links TRBV28 with TRBJ2-7. Germline V gene lookup returns CDR1 MDHEN and CDR2 SYDVKM. The CDR3 runs to 13 residues. The CDR3 loop is CASCRGSTGEQYF. Drawing the rest from reference TRBV28 and TRBJ2-7, the complete variable domain is DVKVTQSSRYLVKRTGEKVFLECVQDMDHENMFWYRQDPGLGLRLIYFSYDVKMKEKGDIPEGYSVSREKKERFSLILESASTNQTSMYLCASCRGSTGEQYFGPGTRLTVT.

The chain combines TRBV6-2 or TRBV6-3 with TRBJ2-1; TCRdb's D gene call, TRBD1, goes unchecked for lack of DNA. The CDR3 is 13 amino acids. Germline V gives CDR1 MNHEY, CDR2 SVGEGT. The CDR3 sequence is CASSYIQGGEQFF.

This chain uses TRBV7-9 with TRBJ2-3; as DNA is missing, the TRBD1 call by TCRdb cannot be tested. CDR1 is SEHNR, CDR2 FQNEAQ, per germline (reference sequence). The CDR3 extends over 15 amino acids. CDR3 loop: CASSSKDRVTDTQYF.

The genes are TRBV5-1 and TRBJ2-1; without DNA, the TCRdb call of TRBD1 cannot be checked. The CDR3 length is 15 residues. Germline V CDR1 and CDR2: SGHRS, YFSETQ. The CDR3 here is CASSLGGGANNEQFF.

The J gene is TRBJ2-2, the V gene TRBV7-3; TCRdb indicates TRBD1, and absent DNA this call remains unverified. This CDR3 contains 13 residues. Germline V gene data show CDR1 as SGHTA and CDR2 as FQGTGA. The CDR3 loop is CASRDSSSGELFF.

The chain employs TRBV9 and TRBJ2-3. The CDR3 contains 14 residues. Germline CDR1 reads SGDLS; CDR2 reads YYNGEE. The CDR3 sequence: CASSAGGGPDTQYF.